This passage covers 16 T cell receptor beta chains from one sample sequenced in a study of beta chain features in type 1 diabetes (dated by TCRdb to about 2018). The investigation overall reported the following: Type 1 diabetes patients showed a moderate but significant shortening of TCRB CDR3 length in all four CD4+ subsets.

The method behind the library was the immunoSEQ multiplex PCR assay. The entire isolated RNA was reverse transcribed using the High Capacity cDNA Reverse Transcription Kit, and thus expressed TCRB transcripts were sequenced. As stored in TCRdb, this immuneACCESS dataset retains in-frame rearrangements with V and J assigned. A fraction of the clones does not appear; measured against another copy, unresolved V genes explain less than half of the discrepancy, and the remainder lacks a known reason. For this sample the table gives roughly 340,000 clones, of which around 13% were detected only once. The ten largest make up about 0.01% of the sample. No antigen is known for these receptors. The specimen was naive CD4+ T cells from blood. The cell subset or site label, as the study defines it: true naive CD4+ T cells. The receptors come from a woman aged 18-30 years with type 1 diabetes.

This clone turned up a few times. The chain employs TRBV25-1 and TRBJ1-5; 8 bases line up with TRBD1. The junction had 0 bases not matched to a gene; V was cut back by 2 bases and J by 6 bases. The germline CDR1 and CDR2 sequences are MGHDK and SYGVNS. CDR3 length: 13 amino acids. CDR3 DNA: TGTGCCAGCAGTGAACAGGGGGCTCAGCCCCAGCATTTT. Protein product: CASSEQGAQPQHF. Based on the CDR3 plus reference TRBV25-1 and TRBJ1-5, the full variable domain is EADIYQTPRYLVIGTGKKITLECSQTMGHDKMYWYQQDPGMELHLIHYSYGVNSTEKGDLSSESTVSRIRTEHFPLTLESARPSHTSQYLCASSEQGAQPQHFGDGTRLSIL.

This clone came up a few times. This chain uses TRBV6-4 with TRBJ2-7; D possibly corresponds to TRBD2 (5 bases). This CDR3 is built from 14 residues. V lost 4 bases and J lost 3, with 13 bases in between. Germline V gene sequence: CDR1 MRHNA, CDR2 SNTAGT. CDR3 region: CASSVQPGGYEQYF. DNA of the CDR3: TGTGCCAGCAGTGTGCAACCTGGAGGCTACGAGCAGTACTTC.

This clone was seen a few times. The gene calls are TRBV5-4 and TRBJ2-3; 7 bases are shared with TRBD1. Germline lookup yields CDR1 SGHNT and CDR2 YYREEE (reference sequence). J was trimmed by 2 bases and V by 4 bases; bases with no gene match: 7. The CDR3 is made up of 15 amino acids. The CDR3 nucleotides are TGTGCCAGCAGCGCCGGGACAGCCGACACAGATACGCAGTATTTT. It translates to CASSAGTADTDTQYF.

V and J are TRBV7-8 and TRBJ2-5, with a tentative D call TRBD2 (5 bases). CDR1 is SGHVS, CDR2 FQNEAQ, per germline. V was cut by 5 bases and J by 4 bases, with 14 bases left in between. The CDR3 extends over 14 amino acids. In nucleotides, the CDR3 is TGTGCCAGCAGCCGATTGGACGGAGGAGAGACCCAGTACTTC. It is translated as CASSRLDGGETQYF.

The V call is TRBV18, the J call TRBJ2-1; 9 nucleotides agree with TRBD2. V lost 5 bases and J lost 6; bases outside the gene matches: 5. Per germline, CDR1 KGHSH and CDR2 LQKENI. The CDR3 covers 14 residues. In DNA, the CDR3 is TGTGCCAGCTCAACGGGACTAGCTCGCAATGAGCAGTTCTTC. It codes for CASSTGLARNEQFF.

This clone was counted a few times. The rearrangement links TRBV4-1 to TRBJ2-1; TRBD2 matches 8 bases. This CDR3 region has 15 residues. The V segment lost 4 bases and the J segment 10 bases; nucleotides outside the gene matches: 12. CDR1 and CDR2 from the germline V gene are MGHRA and YSYEKL. The CDR3 sequence: CASSLGGLGVREQFF. The CDR3 coding sequence is TGCGCCAGCAGCCTGGGGGGACTAGGGGTTCGGGAGCAGTTCTTC.

The chain carries TRBV2 and TRBJ2-7; 9 nucleotides agree with TRBD1. The germline gives CDR1 SNHLY, CDR2 FYNNEI. V dropped 11 bases and J dropped 4; count of bases not matched to a gene: 12. The length of the CDR3 is 14 residues. CDR3 sequence reads: CAGGGQGNVYEQYF. For the CDR3, the DNA is TGTGCCGGGGGGGGACAGGGAAATGTTTACGAGCAGTACTTC.

This clone was found a few times. This chain links TRBV6-6 with TRBJ2-3; no reliable D call. The germline V and J ends were trimmed by 2 bases and 6 bases, with 9 bases remaining between them. From germline, CDR1 is MNHNY and CDR2 SVGAGI (reference sequence). This CDR3 region has 13 residues. Written as DNA, the CDR3 is TGTGCCAGCAGTTACCGAAGCCCGGATACGCAGTATTTT. Translation: CASSYRSPDTQYF.

This clone was seen more than once but under ten times. This rearrangement joins TRBV4-3 to TRBJ2-7; the match to TRBD2 covers 11 bases. CDR3 length: 16 amino acids. Germline values: CDR1 LGHNA, CDR2 YSLEER. J gave up 1 base and V 2 bases, and 4 bases lay outside the gene matches. The CDR3 is CASSQPGLADSYEQYF. The CDR3 nucleotides are TGCGCCAGCAGCCAACCGGGACTAGCGGATTCCTACGAGCAGTACTTC.

The rearrangement uses TRBV28 and TRBJ2-1; 12 nucleotides line up with TRBD2. The V segment lost 2 bases and the J segment 8 bases; nucleotides outside the gene matches: 4. CDR1 is MDHEN, CDR2 SYDVKM, per germline. CDR3 length: 15 residues. The chain's CDR3 is CASSLLAGGPYEQFF. The CDR3 DNA is TGTGCCAGCAGTTTACTAGCGGGAGGGCCCTATGAGCAGTTCTTC.

This clone has a handful of counts. The chain joins TRBV15 to TRBJ1-2; the D is unclear. CDR3 length equals 16 residues. Germline V gene lookup returns CDR1 LNHNV and CDR2 YYDKDF (reference sequence). V was cut by 3 bases and J by 8 bases, with 22 bases left in between. CDR3: CATSSGVDLIAGGYTF. CDR3 nucleotides: TGTGCCACCAGCAGCGGGGTCGACCTAATCGCCGGGGGCTACACCTTC.

A few counts support this clone. The V gene is TRBV29-1, the J gene TRBJ1-5; no definite D call. The germline gives CDR1 SQVTM, CDR2 ANQGSEA. V lost 4 bases to trimming and J lost 3 bases, with 10 bases between them. The CDR3 covers 13 residues. CDR3 region: CSVVIQNNQPQHF. The CDR3 DNA is TGCAGCGTTGTAATACAGAACAATCAGCCCCAGCATTTT.

The chain uses TRBV9 and TRBJ2-7; TRBD2 is a possible D gene (6 bases). Germline V CDR1 and CDR2: SGDLS, YYNGEE. This CDR3 is 14 amino acids long. The V and J ends lost 4 bases and 4 bases respectively, with 15 bases between them. For the CDR3, the DNA is TGTGCCAGCAGCAAAACGGGACTTCAATACGAGCAGTACTTC. Translating it yields CASSKTGLQYEQYF.

The V and J genes are TRBV4-3 and TRBJ2-2; D perhaps matches TRBD2 (5 bases). CDR1 is LGHNA, CDR2 YSLEER, per germline. The CDR3 runs 17 residues. V lost 1 base, J lost 6 bases, and 18 bases lay in between. In DNA, the CDR3 is TGCGCCAGCAGCCAAGTCCGCGACGGCAAGGACTCCGGGGAGCTGTTTTTT. Its protein is CASSQVRDGKDSGELFF.

The sample holds a few counts of this clone. In DNA, the CDR3 is TGTGCCAGCAGCTTAGGGGGACAGGGGAATGAAAAACTGTTTTTT. Residues: CASSLGGQGNEKLFF. The rearrangement joins TRBV7-2 to TRBJ1-4; TRBD1 matches 10 bases. The CDR3 totals 15 residues. V shed 1 base, J shed 5 bases, and the junction held 1 base outside the gene matches. Germline V gene sequence: CDR1 SGHTA, CDR2 FQGNSA.

This chain connects TRBV5-6 to TRBJ2-2, with D maybe TRBD2 (6 bases). The germline gives CDR1 SGHDT, CDR2 YYEEEE. CDR3 length: 14 amino acids. V lost 4 bases and J lost 5, with 12 bases in between. CDR3 coding DNA: TGTGCCAGCAGCCCCCCGGCGGGGACCGGGGAGCTGTTTTTT. It is translated as CASSPPAGTGELFF.